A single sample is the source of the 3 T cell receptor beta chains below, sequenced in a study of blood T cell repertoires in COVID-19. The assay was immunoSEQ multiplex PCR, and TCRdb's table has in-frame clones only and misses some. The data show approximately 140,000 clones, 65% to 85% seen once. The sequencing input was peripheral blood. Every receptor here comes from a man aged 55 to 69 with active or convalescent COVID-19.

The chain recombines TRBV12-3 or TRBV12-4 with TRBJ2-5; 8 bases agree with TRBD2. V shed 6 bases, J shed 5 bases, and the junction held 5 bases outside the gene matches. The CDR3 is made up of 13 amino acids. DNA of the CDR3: TGTGCCAGCAGGCCTACTAGCGGTGAGACCCAGTACTTC. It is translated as CASRPTSGETQYF.

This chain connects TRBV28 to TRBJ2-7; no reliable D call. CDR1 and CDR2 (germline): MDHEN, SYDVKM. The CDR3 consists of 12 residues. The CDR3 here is CATLTMGYEQYF. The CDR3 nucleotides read TGTGCAACCTTGACAATGGGCTACGAGCAGTACTTC.

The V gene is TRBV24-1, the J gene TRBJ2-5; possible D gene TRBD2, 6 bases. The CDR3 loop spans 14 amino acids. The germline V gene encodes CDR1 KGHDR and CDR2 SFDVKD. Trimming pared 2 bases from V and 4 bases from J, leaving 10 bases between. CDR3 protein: CATSDWQGGETQYF. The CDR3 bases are TGTGCCACCAGTGATTGGCAGGGAGGAGAGACCCAGTACTTC.